These T cell receptor beta chains were read from a single sample in a study of blood T cell repertoires in COVID-19. Sequenced by immunoSEQ multiplex PCR; TCRdb stores in-frame clones only, minus some. Of 200,000 to 300,000 clones in the sample, 82% were seen once. The specimen was peripheral blood. Receptors originate from an older woman with active or convalescent COVID-19. Each CDR3 is given with its conserved first and last residue. A D gene is named only where the DNA matches it firmly. Clone size appears in some rows only: once, few, many, or a class for an expanded clone.

V: TRBV7-9
D: NA
J: TRBJ2-1
size: NA
CDR3: CASSPRQGPYNEQFF
DNA: TGTGCCAGCAGCCCCCGCCAGGGCCCCTACAATGAGCAGTTCTTC

V: TRBV27
D: TRBD1
J: TRBJ1-1
size: NA
CDR3: CASSPHRGRDTEAFF
DNA: TGTGCCAGCAGTCCACACAGGGGGCGGGACACTGAAGCTTTCTTT

V: TRBV29-1
D: NA
J: TRBJ1-2
size: NA
CDR3: CSVEDHFGVSGGYTF
DNA: TGCAGCGTTGAAGATCATTTCGGAGTATCGGGGGGCTACACCTTC

V: TRBV5-1
D: TRBD1
J: TRBJ2-5
size: NA
CDR3: CASSLGQGLQETQYF
DNA: TGCGCCAGCAGCTTGGGACAGGGGCTTCAAGAGACCCAGTACTTC

V: TRBV19
D: TRBD1
J: TRBJ2-7
size: NA
CDR3: CASSPPQGAVTEQYF
DNA: TGTGCCAGTAGCCCCCCACAGGGGGCGGTTACAGAGCAGTACTTC

V: TRBV5-1
D: NA
J: TRBJ1-6
size: NA
CDR3: CASSLDRVGSYNSPLHF
DNA: TGCGCCAGCAGCTTGGACAGGGTGGGCTCCTATAATTCACCCCTCCACTTT

V: TRBV5-1
D: NA
J: TRBJ1-2
size: NA
CDR3: CASTPSREGYGYTF
DNA: TGCGCCAGCACCCCGAGTCGGGAGGGCTATGGCTACACCTTC

V: TRBV6-6
D: NA
J: TRBJ1-1
size: few
CDR3: CASTDQNTEAFF
DNA: TGTGCCAGCACAGATCAGAACACTGAAGCTTTCTTT

V: TRBV10-3
D: NA
J: TRBJ1-5
size: NA
CDR3: CAISDLTEDQPQHF
DNA: TGTGCCATCAGTGACTTGACAGAGGATCAGCCCCAGCATTTT

V: TRBV7-3
D: TRBD2
J: TRBJ2-5
size: NA
CDR3: CASSPGGLSGLGTQYF
DNA: TGTGCCAGCAGCCCCGGGGGGTTGTCGGGCTTGGGGACCCAGTACTTC

V: TRBV9
D: NA
J: TRBJ1-2
size: NA
CDR3: CASSVDTDYGYTF
DNA: TGTGCCAGCAGCGTGGACACCGACTATGGCTACACCTTC

V: TRBV7-7
D: NA
J: TRBJ2-2
size: NA
CDR3: CASSPRAYRSTGELFF
DNA: TGTGCCAGCAGCCCGAGGGCCTACCGCAGCACCGGGGAGCTGTTTTTT

V: TRBV18
D: TRBD2
J: TRBJ2-1
size: NA
CDR3: CASSPGTSPVDEQFF
DNA: TGTGCCAGCTCACCTGGGACTAGCCCGGTTGATGAGCAGTTCTTC

V: TRBV11-2
D: TRBD2
J: TRBJ2-7
size: NA
CDR3: CASSLGGGPEQYF
DNA: TGTGCCAGCAGCTTAGGCGGGGGGCCCGAGCAGTACTTC